Shown below are 17 T cell receptor beta chains from a single sample sequenced in a study of OX40 agonist ivuxolimab in advanced cancers. This table comes from immunoSEQ multiplex PCR, and its TCRdb copy is limited to in-frame clones, with some not included. The sample records 55,000 to 80,000 clones, around 84% being singletons. The source material was CD4+ or CD8+ T cells sorted from blood, sampled in a trial of the OX40 agonist ivuxolimab. These receptors all stem from an adult with an advanced solid tumor such as melanoma, head and neck, liver or kidney cancer.

The chain couples TRBV5-1 to TRBJ1-1; 9 positions agree with TRBD1. Losses at the gene ends were 5 bases for V and 5 bases for J; bases not matched to a gene: 10. Germline CDR1 and CDR2: SGHRS and YFSETQ. CDR3 size: 15 residues. The CDR3 sequence is CASRYTGGAGTEAFF. The CDR3 DNA reads as TGCGCCAGCAGATATACAGGGGGCGCGGGGACTGAAGCTTTCTTT.

This sequence joins TRBV6-1 and TRBJ1-5; D is unclear. V shed 4 bases and J shed 9 bases, with 13 bases lying between them. Germline CDR1 is MNHNS and CDR2 is SASEGT. CDR3 length: 13 amino acids. The CDR3 DNA reads as TGTGCCAGCAGTGCTTCCTGGGCGGGGCCCCAGCATTTT. Translating it yields CASSASWAGPQHF.

In this sample, this clone turned up many times. CDR3 nucleotide sequence: TGTGCCAGCAGCGACACGGGACAGGGGGCCTACGAGCAGTACTTC. As protein: CASSDTGQGAYEQYF. This chain links TRBV7-9 with TRBJ2-7; 11 bases are shared with TRBD1. This CDR3 has 15 residues. Germline V CDR1 and CDR2: SEHNR, FQNEAQ (reference sequence). V lost 5 bases, J lost 2 bases, and 5 bases stayed unmatched.

This clone occurred once. The chain is built from TRBV5-6 and TRBJ1-1; maybe TRBD1 (6 bases). V was trimmed by 4 bases and J by 1 base, leaving 14 bases between them. The CDR3 runs 15 residues. CDR1 is SGHDT and CDR2 is YYEEEE in the germline V gene. The CDR3 reads CASSRRTERNTEAFF. The DNA of the CDR3 is TGTGCCAGCAGCCGACGGACAGAAAGGAACACTGAAGCTTTCTTT. Based on the CDR3 plus reference TRBV5-6 and TRBJ1-1, the full variable domain is DAGVTQSPTHLIKTRGQQVTLRCSPKSGHDTVSWYQQALGQGPQFIFQYYEEEERQRGNFPDRFSGHQFPNYSSELNVNALLLGDSALYLCASSRRTERNTEAFFGQGTRLTVV.

The V gene is TRBV5-5, the J gene TRBJ1-1, with TRBD1 identical over 7 bases. Unmatched junction bases numbered 9, after V lost 0 bases and J lost 4 bases. CDR3 length: 16 amino acids. Germline values: CDR1 SGHKS, CDR2 YYEKEE (reference sequence). The CDR3 loop is CASSLVTGVRSTEAFF. The CDR3 DNA sequence: TGTGCCAGCAGCTTGGTTACAGGGGTGAGGAGCACTGAAGCTTTCTTT.

The rearrangement joins TRBV11-2 to TRBJ1-4; no clear D. V was clipped by 2 bases and J by 1 base, with 8 bases between them. CDR3 length equals 15 residues. From germline, CDR1 is SGHAT and CDR2 FQNNGV. The CDR3 sequence is CASSLRSRTNEKLFF. CDR3 nucleotides: TGTGCCAGCAGCTTAAGATCCAGAACTAATGAAAAACTGTTTTTT. The full variable domain, completed using reference TRBV11-2 and TRBJ1-4, is EAGVAQSPRYKIIEKRQSVAFWCNPISGHATLYWYQQILGQGPKLLIQFQNNGVVDDSQLPKDRFSAERLKGVDSTLKIQPAKLEDSAVYLCASSLRSRTNEKLFFGSGTQLSVL.

This sequence joins TRBV5-4 and TRBJ1-4; unclear D gene. From germline, CDR1 is SGHNT and CDR2 YYREEE (reference sequence). V lost 0 bases to trimming and J lost 7 bases, with 13 bases between them. CDR3 length: 15 residues. The CDR3 region is CASSLGPGSIEKLFF. CDR3 sequence (DNA): TGTGCCAGCAGCTTGGGGCCGGGATCTATTGAAAAACTGTTTTTT. Supplemented by reference TRBV5-4 and TRBJ1-4, the full variable domain reads ETGVTQSPTHLIKTRGQQVTLRCSSQSGHNTVSWYQQALGQGPQFIFQYYREEENGRGNFPPRFSGLQFPNYSSELNVNALELDDSALYLCASSLGPGSIEKLFFGSGTQLSVL.

This clone has a single count. One junction end does not reproduce the germline sequence, and a read error may be involved. CDR3 sequence reads: CASRREVGFVRSF. In DNA form, the CDR3 reads TGTGCCAGCAGGAGAGAAGTCGGGTTCGTACGGAGCTTC. The genes are TRBV6-5 and TRBJ1-2; D is undetermined. This CDR3 has 13 residues. Germline V CDR1 and CDR2: MNHEY, SVGAGI.

This chain links TRBV18 with TRBJ1-1; D uncertain. The CDR3 length is 13 residues. CDR1 is KGHSH and CDR2 is LQKENI in the germline V gene. Between the trimmed V and J ends, which lost 1 base and 6 bases, there was a span of 9 bases. CDR3 residues: CASSPRSVSEAFF. CDR3 in DNA: TGTGCCAGCTCACCACGTTCTGTGTCTGAAGCTTTCTTT.

This rearrangement joins TRBV9 to TRBJ2-2; 8 bases match TRBD2. Unmatched junction bases numbered 6, after V lost 4 bases and J lost 1 base. Germline CDR1 and CDR2: SGDLS and YYNGEE. This CDR3 spans 16 amino acids. This chain's CDR3 is CASSPRTSQNTGELFF. The CDR3, as DNA: TGTGCCAGCAGCCCCCGGACTAGCCAGAACACCGGGGAGCTGTTTTTT. Filled out from reference TRBV9 and TRBJ2-2, the complete variable domain reads DSGVTQTPKHLITATGQRVTLRCSPRSGDLSVYWYQQSLDQGLQFLIQYYNGEERAKGNILERFSAQQFPDLHSELNLSSLELGDSALYFCASSPRTSQNTGELFFGEGSRLTVL.

The CDR3 DNA reads TGTGCCAGTAGCCCACAGGGCGTGATCTATGGCTACACCTTC. Its protein product is CASSPQGVIYGYTF. The rearrangement links TRBV19 to TRBJ1-2; D is possibly TRBD1 (6 bases). The V and J ends lost 6 bases and 4 bases respectively, with 15 bases between them. The CDR3 is 14 amino acids. The germline V gene encodes CDR1 LNHDA and CDR2 SQIVND (reference sequence).

The chain has TRBV5-1 and TRBJ1-1, with 8 bases identical to TRBD1. Per germline, CDR1 SGHRS and CDR2 YFSETQ. The CDR3 loop spans 15 amino acids. Losses at the gene ends were 2 bases for V and 1 base for J; bases not matched to a gene: 4. CDR3 sequence: CASSFGQGGNTEAFF. CDR3 sequence (DNA): TGCGCCAGCAGCTTCGGACAGGGCGGGAACACTGAAGCTTTCTTT.

V is TRBV19 and J is TRBJ2-4, with D unresolved. The germline V gene has CDR1 LNHDA and CDR2 SQIVND (reference sequence). CDR3 length: 15 residues. The V gene lost 5 bases and the J gene lost 1 base, with 12 bases spanning the gap. Here the CDR3 reads CASSFRAVAKNIQYF. The CDR3 region has the DNA TGTGCCAGTAGTTTCCGGGCGGTGGCCAAAAACATTCAGTACTTC.

This clone came up once. The chain couples TRBV5-1 to TRBJ1-3, with D perhaps TRBD1 (6 bases). The germline V gene encodes CDR1 SGHRS and CDR2 YFSETQ. The CDR3 runs 16 residues. V lost 4 bases and J lost 1, with 15 bases in between. CDR3 sequence: CASSGTGAVSGNTIYF. The CDR3 DNA reads as TGCGCCAGCAGCGGGACGGGGGCAGTGTCTGGAAACACCATATATTTT.

The CDR3, as DNA: TGTGCCAGTAGTATAAACGGGGCGCGAGAAAAACTGTTTTTT. Its protein is CASSINGAREKLFF. The chain has TRBV19 and TRBJ1-4; D might be TRBD1 (5 bases). V gave up 2 bases and J gave up 8 bases, with 12 bases separating them. There are 14 residues in the CDR3. Germline-derived CDR1 and CDR2 are LNHDA and SQIVND (reference sequence).

The V call is TRBV4-3, the J call TRBJ2-7; D not resolved. The CDR3 has 15 residues. The germline V and J ends were trimmed by 1 base and 6 bases, with 16 bases remaining between them. In germline, CDR1 is LGHNA, CDR2 YSLEER. DNA of the CDR3: TGCGCCAGCAGCCAAGTACAGCAGTCGGTGGGCGAGCAGTACTTC. Its translation: CASSQVQQSVGEQYF.

The chain uses TRBV30 and TRBJ1-5; 7 bases align to TRBD1. Germline values: CDR1 GTSNPN, CDR2 SVGIG (reference sequence). V gave up 0 bases and J gave up 6 bases; unmatched junction bases: 5. CDR3 length equals 14 residues. The CDR3 region has the DNA TGTGCCTGGAGTGTACGTTCAGGGGGTCAGCCCCAGCATTTT. Translating it yields CAWSVRSGGQPQHF.